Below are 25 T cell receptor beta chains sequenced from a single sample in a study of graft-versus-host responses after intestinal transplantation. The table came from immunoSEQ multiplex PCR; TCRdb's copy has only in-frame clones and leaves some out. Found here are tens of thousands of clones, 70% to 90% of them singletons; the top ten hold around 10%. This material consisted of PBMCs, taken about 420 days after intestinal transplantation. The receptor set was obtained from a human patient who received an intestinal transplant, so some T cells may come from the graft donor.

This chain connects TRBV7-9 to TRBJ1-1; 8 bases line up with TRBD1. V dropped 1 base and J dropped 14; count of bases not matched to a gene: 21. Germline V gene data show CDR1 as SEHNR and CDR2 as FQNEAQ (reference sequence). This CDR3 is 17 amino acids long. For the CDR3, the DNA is TGTGCCAGCAGCTTAGGAGGCACGGGACAGGCGAACTGGGGGGAGTTCTTT. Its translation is CASSLGGTGQANWGEFF.

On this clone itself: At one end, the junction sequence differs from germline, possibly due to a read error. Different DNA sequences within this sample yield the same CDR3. The CDR3, as DNA: TGTGCCTGGAGTGTATCACGGGTGAACACTGAGGCTTTCTTT. Translating gives CAWSVSRVNTEAFF. The chain uses TRBV30 and TRBJ1-1; D is unresolved. This CDR3 contains 14 residues. Germline V lookup: CDR1 GTSNPN, CDR2 SVGIG (reference sequence).

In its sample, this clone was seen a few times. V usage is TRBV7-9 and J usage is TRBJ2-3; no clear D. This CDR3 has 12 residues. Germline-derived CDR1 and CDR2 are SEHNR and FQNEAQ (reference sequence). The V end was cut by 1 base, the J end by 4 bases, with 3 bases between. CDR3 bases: TGTGCCAGCAGCTTAGTATCAGATACGCAGTATTTT. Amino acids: CASSLVSDTQYF.

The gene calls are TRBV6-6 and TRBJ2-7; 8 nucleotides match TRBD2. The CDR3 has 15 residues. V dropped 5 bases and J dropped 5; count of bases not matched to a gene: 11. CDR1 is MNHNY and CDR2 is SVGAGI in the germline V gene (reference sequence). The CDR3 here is CASSTPGTRGDEQYF. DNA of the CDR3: TGTGCCAGCAGTACCCCCGGGACTAGAGGCGACGAGCAGTACTTC.

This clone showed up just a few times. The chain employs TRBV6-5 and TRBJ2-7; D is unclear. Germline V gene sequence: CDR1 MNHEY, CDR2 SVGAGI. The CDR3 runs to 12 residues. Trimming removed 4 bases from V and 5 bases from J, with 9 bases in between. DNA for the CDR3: TGTGCCAGCAGTTGGAGAAGCCACGAGCAGTACTTC. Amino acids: CASSWRSHEQYF.

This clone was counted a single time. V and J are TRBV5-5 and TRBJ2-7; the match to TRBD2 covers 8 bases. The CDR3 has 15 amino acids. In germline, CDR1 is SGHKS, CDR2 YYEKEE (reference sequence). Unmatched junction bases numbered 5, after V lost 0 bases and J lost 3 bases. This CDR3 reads CASSLGRGGVYEQYF. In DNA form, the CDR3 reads TGTGCCAGCAGCTTGGGTCGGGGGGGAGTCTACGAGCAGTACTTC.

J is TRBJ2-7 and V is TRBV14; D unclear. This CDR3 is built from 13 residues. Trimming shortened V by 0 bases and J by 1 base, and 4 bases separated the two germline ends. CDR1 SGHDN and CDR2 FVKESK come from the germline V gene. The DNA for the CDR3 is TGTGCCAGCAGCCAAGAGGATTCCTACGAGCAGTACTTC. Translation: CASSQEDSYEQYF.

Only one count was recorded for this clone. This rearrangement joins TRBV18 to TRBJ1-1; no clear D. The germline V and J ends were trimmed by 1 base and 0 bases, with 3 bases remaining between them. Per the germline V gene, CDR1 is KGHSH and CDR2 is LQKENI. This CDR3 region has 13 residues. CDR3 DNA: TGTGCCAGCTCACCACGGGTGAACACTGAAGCTTTCTTT. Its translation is CASSPRVNTEAFF.

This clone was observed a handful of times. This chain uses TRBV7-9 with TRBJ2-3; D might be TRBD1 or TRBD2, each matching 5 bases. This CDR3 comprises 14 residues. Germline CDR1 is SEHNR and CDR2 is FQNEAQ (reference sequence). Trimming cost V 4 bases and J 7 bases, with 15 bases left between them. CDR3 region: CASSSGTVVNTQYF. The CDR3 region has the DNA TGTGCCAGCAGCTCAGGGACCGTAGTGAATACGCAGTATTTT.

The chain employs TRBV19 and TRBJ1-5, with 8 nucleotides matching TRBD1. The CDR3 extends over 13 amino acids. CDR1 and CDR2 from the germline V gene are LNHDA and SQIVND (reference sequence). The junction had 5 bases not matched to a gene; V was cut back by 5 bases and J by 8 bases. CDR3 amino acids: CASSGQGVKPQHF. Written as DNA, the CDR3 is TGTGCCAGTAGTGGACAGGGTGTGAAGCCCCAGCATTTT.

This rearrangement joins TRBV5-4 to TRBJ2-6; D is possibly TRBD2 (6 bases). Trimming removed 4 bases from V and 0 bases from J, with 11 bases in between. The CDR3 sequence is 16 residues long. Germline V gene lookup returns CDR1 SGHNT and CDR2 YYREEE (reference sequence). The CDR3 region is CASSVGLSSGANVLTF. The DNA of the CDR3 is TGTGCCAGCAGCGTGGGACTGTCCTCTGGGGCCAACGTCCTGACTTTC.

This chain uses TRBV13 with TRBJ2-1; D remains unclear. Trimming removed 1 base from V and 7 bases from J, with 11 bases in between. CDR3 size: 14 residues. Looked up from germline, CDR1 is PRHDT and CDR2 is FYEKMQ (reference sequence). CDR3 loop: CASSLVGSLNEQFF. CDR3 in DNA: TGTGCCAGCAGCTTAGTAGGCTCGTTGAATGAGCAGTTCTTC.

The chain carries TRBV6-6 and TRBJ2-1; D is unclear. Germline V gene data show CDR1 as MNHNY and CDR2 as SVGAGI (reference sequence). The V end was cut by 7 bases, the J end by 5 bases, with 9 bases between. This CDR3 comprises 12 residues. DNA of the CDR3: TGTGCCAGCACGAGCAATAACAATGAGCAGTTCTTC. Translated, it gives CASTSNNNEQFF.

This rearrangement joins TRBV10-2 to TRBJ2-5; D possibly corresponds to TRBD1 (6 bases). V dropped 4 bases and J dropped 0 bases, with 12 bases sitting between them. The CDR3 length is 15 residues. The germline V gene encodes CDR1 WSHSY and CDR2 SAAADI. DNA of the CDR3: TGCGCCAGCAGTGGGGGGCTGCCGTACCAAGAGACCCAGTACTTC. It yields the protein CASSGGLPYQETQYF.

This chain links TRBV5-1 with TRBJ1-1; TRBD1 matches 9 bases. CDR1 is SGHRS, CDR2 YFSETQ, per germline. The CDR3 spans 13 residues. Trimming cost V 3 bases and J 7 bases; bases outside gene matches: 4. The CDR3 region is CASSWDRVYEAFF. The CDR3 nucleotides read TGCGCCAGCAGCTGGGACAGGGTCTATGAAGCTTTCTTT. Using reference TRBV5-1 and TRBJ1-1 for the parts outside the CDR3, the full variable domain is KAGVTQTPRYLIKTRGQQVTLSCSPISGHRSVSWYQQTPGQGLQFLFEYFSETQRNKGNFPGRFSGRQFSNSRSEMNVSTLELGDSALYLCASSWDRVYEAFFGQGTRLTVV.

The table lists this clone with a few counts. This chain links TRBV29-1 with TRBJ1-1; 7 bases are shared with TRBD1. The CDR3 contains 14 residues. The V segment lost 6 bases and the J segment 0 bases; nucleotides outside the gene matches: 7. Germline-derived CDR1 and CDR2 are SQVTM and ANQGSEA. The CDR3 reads CSVGIQGMNTEAFF. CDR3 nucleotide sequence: TGCAGCGTCGGAATACAGGGGATGAACACTGAAGCTTTCTTT.

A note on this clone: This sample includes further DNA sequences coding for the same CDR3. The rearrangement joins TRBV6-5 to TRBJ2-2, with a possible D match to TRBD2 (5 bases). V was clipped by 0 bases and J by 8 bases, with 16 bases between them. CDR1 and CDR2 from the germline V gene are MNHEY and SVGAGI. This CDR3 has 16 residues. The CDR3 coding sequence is TGTGCCAGCAGTTACTCGAAAGGAGGTGGCACTGGGGAGCTGTTTTTT. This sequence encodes CASSYSKGGGTGELFF.

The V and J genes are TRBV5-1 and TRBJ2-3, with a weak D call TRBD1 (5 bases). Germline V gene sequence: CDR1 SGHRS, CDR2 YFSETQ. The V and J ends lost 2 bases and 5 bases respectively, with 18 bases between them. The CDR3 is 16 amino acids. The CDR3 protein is CASSLVEAGSRDTQYF. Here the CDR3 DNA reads TGCGCCAGCAGCTTAGTTGAGGCAGGGTCGAGAGATACGCAGTATTTT.

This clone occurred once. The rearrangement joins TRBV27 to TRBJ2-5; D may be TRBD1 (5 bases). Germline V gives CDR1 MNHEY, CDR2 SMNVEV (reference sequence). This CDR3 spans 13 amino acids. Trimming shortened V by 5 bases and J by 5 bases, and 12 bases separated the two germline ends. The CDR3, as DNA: TGTGCCAGCAGTAAGCAGGGTTGGGAGACCCAGTACTTC. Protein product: CASSKQGWETQYF.

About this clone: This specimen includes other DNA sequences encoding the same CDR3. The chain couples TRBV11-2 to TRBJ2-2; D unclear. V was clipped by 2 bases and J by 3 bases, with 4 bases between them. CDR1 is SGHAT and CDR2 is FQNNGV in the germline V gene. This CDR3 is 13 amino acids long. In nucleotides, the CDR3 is TGTGCCAGCAGCTTATCATACACCGGGGAGCTGTTTTTT. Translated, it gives CASSLSYTGELFF.

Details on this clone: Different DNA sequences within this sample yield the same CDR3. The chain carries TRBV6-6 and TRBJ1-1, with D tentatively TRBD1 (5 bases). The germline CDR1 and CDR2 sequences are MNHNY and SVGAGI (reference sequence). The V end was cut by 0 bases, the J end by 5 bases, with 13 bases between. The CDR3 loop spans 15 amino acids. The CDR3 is CASSYSRGQGTEAFF. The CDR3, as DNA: TGTGCCAGCAGTTACTCGAGAGGCCAGGGAACTGAAGCTTTCTTT.

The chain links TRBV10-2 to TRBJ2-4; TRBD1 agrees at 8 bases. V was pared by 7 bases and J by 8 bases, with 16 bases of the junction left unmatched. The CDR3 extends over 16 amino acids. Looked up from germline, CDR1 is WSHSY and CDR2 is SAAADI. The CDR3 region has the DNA TGCGCCAGCACACCACTCACCGGGACAGGTATATACATTCAGTACTTC. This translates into CASTPLTGTGIYIQYF.

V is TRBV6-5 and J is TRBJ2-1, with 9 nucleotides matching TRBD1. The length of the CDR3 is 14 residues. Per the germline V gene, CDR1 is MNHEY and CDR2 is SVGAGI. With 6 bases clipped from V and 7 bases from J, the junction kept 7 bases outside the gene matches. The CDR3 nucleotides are TGTGCCAGCAGACCGGGACAGGGAGATAATGAGCAGTTCTTC. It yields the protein CASRPGQGDNEQFF.

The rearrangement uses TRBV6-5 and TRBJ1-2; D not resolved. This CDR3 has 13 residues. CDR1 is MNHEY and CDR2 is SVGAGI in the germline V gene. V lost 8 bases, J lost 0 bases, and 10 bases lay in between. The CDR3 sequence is CASSEQANYGYTF. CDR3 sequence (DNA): TGTGCCAGCTCAGAGCAGGCTAACTATGGCTACACCTTC.

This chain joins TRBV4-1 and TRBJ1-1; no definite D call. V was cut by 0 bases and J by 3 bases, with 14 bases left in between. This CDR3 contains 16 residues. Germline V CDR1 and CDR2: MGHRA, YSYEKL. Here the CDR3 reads CASSQDLVTVYTEAFF. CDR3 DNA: TGCGCCAGCAGCCAAGATCTAGTCACAGTTTACACTGAAGCTTTCTTT.